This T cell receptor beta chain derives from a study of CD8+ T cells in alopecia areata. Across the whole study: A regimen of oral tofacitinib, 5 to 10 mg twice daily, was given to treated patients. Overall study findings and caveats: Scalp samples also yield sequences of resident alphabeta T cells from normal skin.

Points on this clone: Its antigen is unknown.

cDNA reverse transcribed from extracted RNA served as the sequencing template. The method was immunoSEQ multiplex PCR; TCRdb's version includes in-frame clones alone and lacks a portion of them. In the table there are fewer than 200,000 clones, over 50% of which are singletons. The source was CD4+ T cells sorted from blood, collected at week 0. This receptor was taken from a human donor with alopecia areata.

In DNA form, the CDR3 reads TGTGCCAGCTCACCTAACGTCGAGGATACGCAGTATTTT. The encoded protein is CASSPNVEDTQYF. The chain is built from TRBV18 and TRBJ2-3; D is unresolved. CDR3 length equals 13 residues. V lost 3 bases and J lost 6, with 10 bases in between. The germline gives CDR1 KGHSH, CDR2 LQKENI. The whole variable domain, filled in from reference TRBV18 and TRBJ2-3, reads NAGVMQNPRHLVRRRGQEARLRCSPMKGHSHVYWYRQLPEEGLKFMVYLQKENIIDESGMPKERFSAEFPKEGPSILRIQQVVRGDSAAYFCASSPNVEDTQYFGPGTRLTVL.